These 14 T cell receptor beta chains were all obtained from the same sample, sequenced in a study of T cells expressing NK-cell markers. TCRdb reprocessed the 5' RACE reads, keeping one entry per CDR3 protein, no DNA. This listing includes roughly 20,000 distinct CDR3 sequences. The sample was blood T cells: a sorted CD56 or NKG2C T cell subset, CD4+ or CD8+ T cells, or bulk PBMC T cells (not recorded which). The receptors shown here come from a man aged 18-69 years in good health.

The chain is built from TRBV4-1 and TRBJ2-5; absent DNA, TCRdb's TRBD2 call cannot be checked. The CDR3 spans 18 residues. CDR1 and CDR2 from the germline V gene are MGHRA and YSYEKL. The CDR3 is CASSQGLARGPRGETQYF.

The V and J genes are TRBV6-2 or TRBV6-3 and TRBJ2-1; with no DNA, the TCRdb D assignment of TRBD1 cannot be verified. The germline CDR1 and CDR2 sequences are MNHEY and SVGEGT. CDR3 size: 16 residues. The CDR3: CASSYWGGTGENEQFF.

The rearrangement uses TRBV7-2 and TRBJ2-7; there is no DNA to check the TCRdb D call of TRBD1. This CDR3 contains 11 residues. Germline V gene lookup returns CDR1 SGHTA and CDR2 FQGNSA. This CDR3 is CASSGGIEQYF.

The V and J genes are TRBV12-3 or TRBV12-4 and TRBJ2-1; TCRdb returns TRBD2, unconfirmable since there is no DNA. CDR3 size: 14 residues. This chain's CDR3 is CASRSTSGDSEQFF.

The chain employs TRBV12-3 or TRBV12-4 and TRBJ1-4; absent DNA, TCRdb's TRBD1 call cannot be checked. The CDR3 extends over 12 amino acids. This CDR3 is CASSSPGFGLFF.

The chain's CDR3 is CASSGTSGGPTDTQYF. The chain is built from TRBV12-3 or TRBV12-4 and TRBJ2-3; absent DNA, TCRdb's TRBD2 call cannot be checked. The CDR3 is 16 residues long.

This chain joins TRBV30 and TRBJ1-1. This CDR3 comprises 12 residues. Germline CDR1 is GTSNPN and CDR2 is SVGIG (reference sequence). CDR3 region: CAWSVGNTEAFF.

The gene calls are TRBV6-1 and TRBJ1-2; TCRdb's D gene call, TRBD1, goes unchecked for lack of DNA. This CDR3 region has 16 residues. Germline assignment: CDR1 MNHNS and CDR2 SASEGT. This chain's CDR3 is CASAPGRDRINYGYTF.

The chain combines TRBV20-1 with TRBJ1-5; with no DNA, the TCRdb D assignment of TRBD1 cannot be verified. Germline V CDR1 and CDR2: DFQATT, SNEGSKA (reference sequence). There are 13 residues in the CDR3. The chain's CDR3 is CSATRGGNQPQHF.

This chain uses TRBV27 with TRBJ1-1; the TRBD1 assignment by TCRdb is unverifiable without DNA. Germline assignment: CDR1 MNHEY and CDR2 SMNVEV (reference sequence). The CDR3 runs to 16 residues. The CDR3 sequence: CASSPRTGGGSSEAFF.

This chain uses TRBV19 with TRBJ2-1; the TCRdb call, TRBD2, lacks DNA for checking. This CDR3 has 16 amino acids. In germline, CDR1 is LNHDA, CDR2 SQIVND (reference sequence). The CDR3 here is CASRRSPGPGPDEQFF.

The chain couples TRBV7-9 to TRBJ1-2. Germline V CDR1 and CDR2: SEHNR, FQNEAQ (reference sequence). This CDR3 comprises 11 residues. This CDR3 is CASSSLGGYTF.

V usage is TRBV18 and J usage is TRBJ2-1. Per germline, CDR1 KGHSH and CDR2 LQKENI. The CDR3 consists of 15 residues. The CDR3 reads CASSPGILNFNEQFF.

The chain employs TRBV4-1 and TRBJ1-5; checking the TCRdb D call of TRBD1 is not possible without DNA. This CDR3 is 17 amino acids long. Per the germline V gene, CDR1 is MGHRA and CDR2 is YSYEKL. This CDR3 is CASSSSPGTGSNQPQHF.